This is a list of T cell receptor beta chains from one sample in a study of graft-versus-host responses after intestinal transplantation. These receptors lack a known antigen. Sequencing was performed with immunoSEQ multiplex PCR; in TCRdb, only in-frame clones are kept and a portion is missing. The sample lists about 94,000 clones, roughly nine tenths occurring once. The sample was unstimulated CD8+ T cells sorted from spleen or lymph node cells, taken before intestinal transplant. These receptors were collected from a human donor who received an intestinal transplant. Each CDR3 is given with its conserved first and last residue.

J gene,V gene,CDR3 protein
TRBJ1-4,TRBV10-3,CAISESLGAVANEKLFF
TRBJ2-1,TRBV9,CASSVRLAGNNEQFF
TRBJ2-3,TRBV9,CASSAWGQESTDTQYF
TRBJ1-3,TRBV5-1,CASSPQVGPSGNTIYF
TRBJ2-1,TRBV30,CACAGVNEQFF
TRBJ1-1,TRBV10-3,CAISEPAGGSTEAFF
TRBJ2-7,TRBV11-2,CASSPPDYSYEQYF
TRBJ1-1,TRBV7-9,CASSYDSHGDTEAFF
TRBJ2-2,TRBV2,CASSLEAGTGELFF
TRBJ2-1,TRBV6-5,CASSRDSSYNEQFF
TRBJ2-7,TRBV18,CASSPPGLAGARQYF
TRBJ2-7,TRBV7-8,CASSLRGFEQYF
TRBJ2-7,TRBV2,CAISGTGRLAGFYEQYF
TRBJ2-7,TRBV6-6,CASSYGGGYERYF
TRBJ2-5,TRBV6-1,CASSDFRGGETQYF
TRBJ2-7,TRBV27,CASSLRGFPSYEQYF
TRBJ2-7,TRBV20-1,CSAVDSYEQYF
TRBJ2-1,TRBV15,CATSISSGRAGNEQFF
TRBJ2-1,TRBV4-3,CASSQDPRGTYNEQFF
TRBJ2-7,TRBV5-6,CASSFGGAGYEQYF
TRBJ1-5,TRBV12-5,CASGSSQVNQPQHF
TRBJ1-1,TRBV18,CASSPDSTEAFF
TRBJ1-1,TRBV6-1,CASRGSGQGTEAFF
TRBJ2-2,TRBV6-5,CASSYSAAPGELFF
TRBJ1-1,TRBV27,CASSLAGDTEAFF
TRBJ2-2,TRBV6-1,CATLAGTGELFF
TRBJ2-2,TRBV6-1,CASSASRPGELFF
TRBJ2-1,TRBV6-5,CASSYQPGLYNNEQFF
TRBJ1-1,TRBV7-2,CASRDRDTLNTEAFF
TRBJ2-1,TRBV6-1,CASSVSLAGNNEQFF
TRBJ2-7,TRBV30,CAWSVLPLYEQYF
TRBJ2-7,TRBV2,CASSSQTGTTYPYEQYF
TRBJ2-1,TRBV7-9,CAGADEYNEQFF
TRBJ2-5,TRBV9,CASSVEASGRAGETQYF
TRBJ2-3,TRBV5-5,CASSLSPPLAGGTDTQYF
TRBJ1-2,TRBV4-3,CASSQDGVQRGRYTF
TRBJ2-7,TRBV11-2,CASSFSYEQYF
TRBJ1-5,TRBV5-4,CASSSPGQPQHF
TRBJ1-5,TRBV6-1,CASVQRVTMGQPQHF
TRBJ1-2,TRBV19,CASSKTGGGYTF
TRBJ2-2,TRBV7-6,CASSLRDKGDGELFF
TRBJ1-5,TRBV7-9,CASSGGEGPASNQPQHF
TRBJ2-3,TRBV7-9,CASSFVPGTSVYTDTQYF
TRBJ2-7,TRBV6-6,CASSSLLYEQYF
TRBJ1-1,TRBV19,CASSIGPEMNTEAFF
TRBJ2-1,TRBV6-5,CASSYSTSGAYNEQFF
TRBJ2-1,TRBV6-5,CASSRQSTYNEQFF
TRBJ2-1,TRBV4-1,CASSQVAGTSGSLPNEQFF
TRBJ2-7,TRBV7-2,CASSYRGPYEQYF
TRBJ1-5,TRBV4-1,CASSQDTGRQPQHF